What follows describes a single T cell receptor (beta chain). The authors ran a second PCR of roughly 7 to 11 cycles using a sample-barcoded 5' primer and a J-beta primer mix. Each CDR3 protein gets one entry after TCRdb re-called the 5' RACE reads with MiXCR. The table has 780,000 or so distinct CDR3 sequences, roughly 25% seen once; the top ten hold under 4.5%. CDR1 is DFQATT, CDR2 SNEGSKA, per germline (reference sequence). Losses at the gene ends were 8 bases for V and 1 base for J; bases not matched to a gene: 7. The CDR3 extends over 13 amino acids. The data were obtained in a study of blood T cells in healthy people across ages. These same records also appear under a second study, on T cells of mothers and their children. This second report adds: Persistent microchimeric T cell clones were sought, and none were detected.

V gene TRBV20-1 combines with J gene TRBJ2-5, with 7 nucleotides matching TRBD2. The receptor's source is a boy younger than 18 in good health. Sequenced sample: blood. The CDR3 DNA reads as TGCAGTCGACTGACTAGCCCCCAAGAGACCCAGTACTTC. This gives the protein CSRLTSPQETQYF.